The clone carrying this T cell receptor beta chain was detected only a few times. Its antigen is currently unknown. CDR1 and CDR2 from the germline V gene are LNHDA and SQIVND (reference sequence). Between the trimmed V and J ends, which lost 7 bases and 6 bases, there was a span of 16 bases. The CDR3 has 13 residues. The sample is drawn from a study of metastatic and nonmetastatic thyroid tumors. Looking at the study overall: Thyroid patients, malignant and benign, had repertoires compared across blood and tumor or nodule tissue.

No patient received treatment before thyroid surgery. General study results and limits: When malignant thyroid tumors were compared with benign nodules, TCR beta diversity was reportedly significantly higher in the malignant tumors. This held in both blood and tumor samples.

Methods used by the authors: Using the CDR3 differences seen across clinicopathological groups, the authors built a distant-metastasis classifier for papillary thyroid cancer, which was meant to discriminate distant-metastatic patients. TCRdb recomputed clones from the PCR reads via MiXCR. TCRdb, not the original authors, processed these V and J calls. The sample gives about 20,000 clones, about a quarter of which show up once; about 6.6% is in the top ten. This sequence originates from a female donor with papillary thyroid cancer or a benign thyroid nodule (not recorded which). Some clones in this sample may be carry-over from other donors' samples. Sequences were obtained from tumor tissue. The chain employs TRBV19 and TRBJ2-7; the D is unclear. The CDR3 is CASISWAPFEQYF. In DNA, the CDR3 is TGTGCCAGTATCTCATGGGCCCCCTTCGAGCAGTACTTC.